Below, one TCR beta chain is given with its context. The clone's antigen remains unknown. No base quality values were provided; no much bigger clone lies one nucleotide off. The donors were healthy, HIV-negative adults with no recently reported acute infections or vaccinations. All donors were Caucasian adults living in Nashville, Tennessee, USA. CD4+ T cells were enriched by magnetic negative selection, after which naive cells were positively selected on CD45RA and the negative fraction was taken as the memory subset. Blood was obtained by leukapheresis, after which PBMCs were separated by Ficoll-Histopaque density gradient centrifugation and cryopreserved in liquid nitrogen vapor phase. Analytical flow cytometry was used to check the purity and quantity of every magnetically sorted T cell population. Genomic DNA was isolated from every sorted fraction and measured by UV absorbance on a Nanodrop 2000c.

This record belongs to a study of shared clonotypes between healthy human individuals (dated by TCRdb to the early 2020s). For the wider study: A few men and two women, aged 18 to 49 years, made up the cohort. To increase sequencing depth and limit assay-specific biases, TCR repertoire library preparation and sequencing were carried out by different laboratories using diverse techniques. Per donor, leukapheresis produced somewhere between about 0.94 and 8.9 billion PBMCs. Blood TCR repertoires of a handful of healthy adults were deeply sequenced to estimate repertoire size and the extent of clonotype sharing between individuals. For each donor, CD4 naive and CD4 memory were each run on three plates, CD8 naive on two plates, and CD8 memory on one plate. Results and caveats for the whole study, not just this receptor: Clonotypes shared by all four sorted-subset donors showed higher generation probabilities than non-shared clonotypes. Naive subsets generally had larger estimated clonotype richness than memory subsets. Because the study included only a small number of donors, the genetic and exposure-history diversity represented was limited. When a handful of donors were compared, the shared fraction of clonotypes was about 5.4% for naive CD4, about 4% for naive CD8, roughly 2.5% for memory CD4, and around 0.4% for memory CD8. Only blood was sampled, and tissue TCR repertoires likely differ from those in blood. Rarefaction of sorted-subset datasets indicated incomplete sequencing despite the large sequencing depth. Pairwise subsampling led to the expectation that sequencing depth would affect the degree of clonotype sharing among donors.

TCR CDR3 regions were amplified from genomic DNA by multiplex PCR using the deep immunoSEQ assay. For each cell subset, the extracted genomic DNA was distributed evenly across all wells of several immunoSEQ 96-well plates, and each plate served as one replicate. For sorted subsets, each replicate PCR was loaded with about 0.2 ug genomic DNA, equivalent to roughly 30,000 T cell genomes. Purified libraries were quantified with a Qubit 3.0 fluorometer, sized on a Bioanalyzer 2100, and re-quantified with the KAPA Library Quantification kit. A separate single-read 150-cycle Illumina NextSeq 550 flow cell was used to sequence each immunoSEQ 96-well plate. In the paper's pipeline: Because the immunoSEQ output included only junctional sequences and no quality scores, the filtering could not be the same as the filtering used for full-length reads. To assign V/J genes and CDR3, sequences were annotated against IMGT germline references using PyIR, a Python wrapper for IgBLAST v1.9. Reads were filtered out if the reads had weak V/J assignments (E-value above 1e-6), no CDR3, stop codons, out-of-frame junctions, or ambiguous translated residues. V3J clonotypes were defined by identical inferred V gene, J gene, and CDR3 amino acid sequence. The percentage overlap between two repertoires was calculated by dividing the number of shared unique clonotypes by the size of the smaller repertoire. Repertoire richness was assessed with RTK rarefaction, the Chao1 estimator, and Recon v2.1 estimates of unobserved clonotypes. OLGA was used to compute generation probabilities for all TCRbeta clonotypes that the gDNA method yielded from a few donors. Drawn from immuneACCESS, this table holds only the in-frame rearrangements with V and J called that TCRdb kept. Clones are partly lost; checked studies trace under half to an unresolved V gene and leave the rest unexplained. V, J and clone size were drawn from that table, and D and trimming were deduced from the DNA. A total of about 2.3 million clones appear in this sample, 85% to 95% of them only once. Of the sample, 0.3% to 0.45% falls within the top ten clones.

Trimming removed 1 base from V and 0 bases from J, leaving 7 bases between the germline ends. The germline V gene specifies ENHRY as CDR1 and SYGVKD as CDR2. Measured from the cysteine to the phenylalanine, the CDR3 is 15 residues long. Only CDR3 DNA remains: 45 bases, in frame from the first base. The chain couples TRBV10-3 to TRBJ1-5, with the D gene not confidently named. Sequencing was carried out using naive CD4+ T cells from PBMCs. The cell subset or site label here, explained by the study, means: CD45RA+ positively selected. This receptor was identified in a man aged 18 to 29 in good health. Some clones in this sample may be carry-over from other donors' samples. The nucleotides read TGTGCCATCAGTGAGTTGCAGAATAGCAATCAGCCCCAGCATTTT. It specifies CAISELQNSNQPQHF.